The TCR beta chain under discussion was sequenced for a study of regulatory T cells in long-lasting Graves disease. Library construction for TCR beta used iRepertoire HTBI primers and Arm-PCR of CDR3 regions. Each CDR3 protein is one row after TCRdb ran MiXCR on the multiplex PCR reads. Among 450,000 to 650,000 distinct CDR3 sequences listed, about 16% were seen once. This clonotype was picked up many times. Time point noted: newly diagnosed GD, antithyroid drugs for less than 3 months. Construction of the TCR library relied on RNA isolated from PBMCs. This CDR3 spans 14 amino acids. CDR1 and CDR2 from the germline V gene are SNHLY and FYNNEI. V lost 7 bases, J lost 0 bases, and 10 bases lay in between. The same sample was also used in a study of T cells in Graves' hyperthyroidism and ophthalmopathy.

The source was peripheral blood mononuclear cells (PBMCs), collected at new diagnosis, from a patient treated with antithyroid drugs. The chain employs TRBV2 and TRBJ1-3, with D possibly TRBD1 on 5 matching bases. The clonotype was recovered from a woman aged 35-60 years with Graves disease. Written as DNA, the CDR3 is TGTGCCAGCATTGGGGGAAACTCTGGAAACACCATATATTTT. This codes for CASIGGNSGNTIYF.